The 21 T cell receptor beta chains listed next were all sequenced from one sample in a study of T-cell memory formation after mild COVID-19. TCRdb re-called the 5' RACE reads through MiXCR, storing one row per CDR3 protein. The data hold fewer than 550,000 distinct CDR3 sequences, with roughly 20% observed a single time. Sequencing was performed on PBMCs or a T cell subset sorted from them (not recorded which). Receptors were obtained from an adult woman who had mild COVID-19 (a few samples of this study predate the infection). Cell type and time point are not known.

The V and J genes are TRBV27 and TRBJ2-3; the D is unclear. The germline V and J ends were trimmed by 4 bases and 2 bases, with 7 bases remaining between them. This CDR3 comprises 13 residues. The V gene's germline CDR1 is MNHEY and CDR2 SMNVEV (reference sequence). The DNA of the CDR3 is TGTGCCAGCAGTTCGCCCTTCACAGATACGCAGTATTTT. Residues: CASSSPFTDTQYF.

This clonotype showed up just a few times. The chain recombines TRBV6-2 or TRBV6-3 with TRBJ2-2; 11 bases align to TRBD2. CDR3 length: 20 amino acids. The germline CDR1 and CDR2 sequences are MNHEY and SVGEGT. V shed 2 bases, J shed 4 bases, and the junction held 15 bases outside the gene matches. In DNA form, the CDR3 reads TGTGCCAGCAGTTACCGGTGGCCTAGCGGGAGGAAATCATTCACCGGGGAGCTGTTTTTT. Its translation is CASSYRWPSGRKSFTGELFF.

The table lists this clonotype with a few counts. The CDR3 nucleotides are TGTGCCACCAGCAGACTAGCGGGAGGAGGTGAGCAGTTCTTC. This encodes CATSRLAGGGEQFF. V usage is TRBV15 and J usage is TRBJ2-1, with TRBD2 matching 11 bases. CDR1 and CDR2 from the germline V gene are LNHNV and YYDKDF (reference sequence). The CDR3 consists of 14 residues. The trim removed 2 bases at V and 9 bases at J, leaving 3 bases unmatched.

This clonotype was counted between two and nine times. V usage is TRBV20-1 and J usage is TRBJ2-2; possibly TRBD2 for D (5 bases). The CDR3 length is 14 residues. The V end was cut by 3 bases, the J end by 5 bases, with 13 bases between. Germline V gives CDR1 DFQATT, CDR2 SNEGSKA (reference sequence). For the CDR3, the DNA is TGCAGTGCTAGCCCCGGGGTTAGAACCGGGGAGCTGTTTTTT. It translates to CSASPGVRTGELFF.

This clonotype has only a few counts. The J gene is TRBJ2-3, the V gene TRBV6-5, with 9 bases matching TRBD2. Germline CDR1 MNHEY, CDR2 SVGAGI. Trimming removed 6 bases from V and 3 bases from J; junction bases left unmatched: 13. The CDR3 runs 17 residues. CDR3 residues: CASRPLPFLAGTDTQYF. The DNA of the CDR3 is TGTGCCAGCAGGCCCCTACCCTTTCTAGCGGGGACAGATACGCAGTATTTT.

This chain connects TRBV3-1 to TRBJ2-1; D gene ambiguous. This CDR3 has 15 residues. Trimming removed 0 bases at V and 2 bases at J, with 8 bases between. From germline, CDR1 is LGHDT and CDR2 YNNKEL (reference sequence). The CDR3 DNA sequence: TGTGCCAGCAGCCAAGATACAGTACCCTACAATGAGCAGTTCTTC. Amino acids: CASSQDTVPYNEQFF.

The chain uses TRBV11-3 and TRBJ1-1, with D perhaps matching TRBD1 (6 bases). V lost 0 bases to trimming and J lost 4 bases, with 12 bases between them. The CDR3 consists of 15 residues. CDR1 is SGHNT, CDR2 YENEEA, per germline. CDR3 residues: CASSLDGQGSTEAFF. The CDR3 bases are TGTGCCAGCAGCTTAGATGGTCAGGGGAGCACTGAAGCTTTCTTT.

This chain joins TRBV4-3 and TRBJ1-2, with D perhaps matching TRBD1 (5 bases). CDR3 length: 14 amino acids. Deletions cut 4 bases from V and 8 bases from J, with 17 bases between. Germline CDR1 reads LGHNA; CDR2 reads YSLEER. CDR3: CASSPLMGGDGYTF. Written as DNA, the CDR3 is TGCGCCAGCAGCCCATTGATGGGGGGAGACGGCTACACCTTC.

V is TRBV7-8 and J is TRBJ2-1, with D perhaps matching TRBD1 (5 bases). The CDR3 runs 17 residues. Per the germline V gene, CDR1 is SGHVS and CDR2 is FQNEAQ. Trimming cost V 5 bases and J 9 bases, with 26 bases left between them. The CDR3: CASSISRQGPKRAEQFF. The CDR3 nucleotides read TGTGCCAGCAGCATCTCCCGGCAGGGCCCCAAAAGGGCTGAGCAGTTCTTC.

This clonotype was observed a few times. In nucleotides, the CDR3 is TGTGCCAGCAGACAGGGAGGATACACTGAAGCTTTCTTT. This translates into CASRQGGYTEAFF. The J gene is TRBJ1-1, the V gene TRBV5-6, with TRBD1 as a possible D gene (6 bases). Germline V gene lookup returns CDR1 SGHDT and CDR2 YYEEEE. This CDR3 is 13 amino acids long. V was pared by 5 bases and J by 3 bases, with 11 bases between.

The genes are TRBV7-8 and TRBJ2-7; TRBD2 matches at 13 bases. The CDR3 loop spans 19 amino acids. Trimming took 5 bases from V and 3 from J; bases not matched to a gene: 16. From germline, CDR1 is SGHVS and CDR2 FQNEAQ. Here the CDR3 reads CASSRIGTSGAPRGYEQYF. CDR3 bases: TGTGCCAGCAGCAGAATCGGGACTAGCGGGGCCCCGAGGGGCTACGAGCAGTACTTC.

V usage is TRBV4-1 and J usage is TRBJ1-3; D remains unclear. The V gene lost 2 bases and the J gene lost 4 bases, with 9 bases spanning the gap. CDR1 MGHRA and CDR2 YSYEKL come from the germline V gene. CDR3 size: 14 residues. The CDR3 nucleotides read TGCGCCAGCAGCCAATCTCTCCAGGGAAACACCATATATTTT. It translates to CASSQSLQGNTIYF.

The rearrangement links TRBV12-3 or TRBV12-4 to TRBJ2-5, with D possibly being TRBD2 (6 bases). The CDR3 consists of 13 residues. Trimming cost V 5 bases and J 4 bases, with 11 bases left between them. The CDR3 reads CASSAGTRETQYF. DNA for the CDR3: TGTGCCAGCAGTGCCGGGACTCGAGAGACCCAGTACTTC.

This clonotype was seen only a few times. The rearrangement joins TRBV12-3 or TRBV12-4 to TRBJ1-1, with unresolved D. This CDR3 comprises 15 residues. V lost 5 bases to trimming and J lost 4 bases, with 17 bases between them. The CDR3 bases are TGTGCCAGCAGTCTAGTGGGGAGATTAGCCACTGAAGCTTTCTTT. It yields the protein CASSLVGRLATEAFF.

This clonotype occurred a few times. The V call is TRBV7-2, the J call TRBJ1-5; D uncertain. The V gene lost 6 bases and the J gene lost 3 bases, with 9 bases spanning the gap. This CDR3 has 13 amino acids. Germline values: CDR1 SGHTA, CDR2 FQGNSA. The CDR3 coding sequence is TGTGCCAGCAGTGAGTGGGTCAATCAGCCCCAGCATTTT. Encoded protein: CASSEWVNQPQHF. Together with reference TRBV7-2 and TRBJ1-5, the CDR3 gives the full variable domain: GAGVSQSPSNKVTEKGKDVELRCDPISGHTALYWYRQSLGQGLEFLIYFQGNSAPDKSGLPSDRFSAERTGGSVSTLTIQRTQQEDSAVYLCASSEWVNQPQHFGDGTRLSIL.

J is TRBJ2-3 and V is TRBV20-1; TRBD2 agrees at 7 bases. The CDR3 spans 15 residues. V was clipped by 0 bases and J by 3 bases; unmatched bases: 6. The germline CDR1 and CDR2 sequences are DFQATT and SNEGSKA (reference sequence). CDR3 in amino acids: CSAREGGSGTDTQYF. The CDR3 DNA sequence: TGCAGTGCTAGAGAGGGCGGGAGTGGGACAGATACGCAGTATTTT.

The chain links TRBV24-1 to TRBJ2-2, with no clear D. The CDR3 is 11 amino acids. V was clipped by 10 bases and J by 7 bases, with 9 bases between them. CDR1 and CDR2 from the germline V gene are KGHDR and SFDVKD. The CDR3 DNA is TGTGCCACAGGATTGAGCGGGGAGCTGTTTTTT. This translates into CATGLSGELFF.

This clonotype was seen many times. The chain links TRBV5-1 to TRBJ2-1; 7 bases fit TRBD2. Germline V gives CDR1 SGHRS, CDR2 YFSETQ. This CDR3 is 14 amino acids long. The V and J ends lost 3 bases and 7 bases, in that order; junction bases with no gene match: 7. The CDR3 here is CASSWEGPRNEQFF. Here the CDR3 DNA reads TGCGCCAGCAGCTGGGAGGGCCCTCGGAATGAGCAGTTCTTC.

CDR3 sequence (DNA): TGCAGTGCTAGAGATGTTTATATCGGGAGAGAGACCCAGTACTTC. Protein product: CSARDVYIGRETQYF. The rearrangement uses TRBV20-1 and TRBJ2-5, with TRBD2 as a possible D gene (6 bases). The CDR3 is made up of 15 amino acids. Germline CDR1 and CDR2: DFQATT and SNEGSKA (reference sequence). V lost 0 bases and J 4 bases, leaving 15 bases between the germline ends.

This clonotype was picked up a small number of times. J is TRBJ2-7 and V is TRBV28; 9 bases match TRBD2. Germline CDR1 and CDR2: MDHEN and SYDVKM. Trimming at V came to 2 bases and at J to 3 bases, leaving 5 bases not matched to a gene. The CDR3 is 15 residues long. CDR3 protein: CASSLGAGGIYEQYF. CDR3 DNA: TGTGCCAGCAGTTTAGGAGCGGGGGGAATCTACGAGCAGTACTTC.

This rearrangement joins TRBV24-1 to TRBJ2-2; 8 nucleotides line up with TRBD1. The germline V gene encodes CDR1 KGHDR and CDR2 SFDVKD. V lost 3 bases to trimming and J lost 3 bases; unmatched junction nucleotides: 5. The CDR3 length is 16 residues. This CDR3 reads CATSDVTGAHTGELFF. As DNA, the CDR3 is TGTGCCACCAGTGATGTGACAGGGGCGCACACCGGGGAGCTGTTTTTT.